The 18 T cell receptor beta chains in this list originate from one sample, sequenced in a study of blood T cell repertoires in COVID-19. The table came from immunoSEQ multiplex PCR; TCRdb's copy has only in-frame clones and leaves some out. In the table there are tens of thousands of clones, roughly 80% of which are singletons. Sequenced sample: peripheral blood. Receptors originate from a human donor in a cohort sampled during active COVID-19.

This clone is medium-sized in the sample. The V and J genes are TRBV7-2 and TRBJ2-2; tentatively, D is TRBD2 (5 bases). Trimming took off 5 bases at V and 6 bases at J, with 13 bases between the two ends. Germline assignment: CDR1 SGHTA and CDR2 FQGNSA. The length of the CDR3 is 14 residues. The CDR3 loop reads CASSTGLASGELFF. CDR3 in DNA: TGTGCCAGCAGCACCGGGCTAGCTTCCGGGGAGCTGTTTTTT. Looking up the rest from reference TRBV7-2 and TRBJ2-2 gives the full variable domain: GAGVSQSPSNKVTEKGKDVELRCDPISGHTALYWYRQSLGQGLEFLIYFQGNSAPDKSGLPSDRFSAERTGGSVSTLTIQRTQQEDSAVYLCASSTGLASGELFFGEGSRLTVL.

This clone has only a few counts. J is TRBJ2-5 and V is TRBV7-2; D gene uncertain. This CDR3 is built from 14 residues. V lost 1 base and J 7 bases, leaving 13 bases between the germline ends. Germline loops: CDR1 SGHTA, CDR2 FQGNSA. Written as DNA, the CDR3 is TGTGCCAGCAGCTTAGACGGCGGTTCCTGGACCCAGTACTTC. This codes for CASSLDGGSWTQYF.

V and J are TRBV7-9 and TRBJ1-2; 8 bases line up with TRBD1. The germline CDR1 and CDR2 sequences are SEHNR and FQNEAQ (reference sequence). The CDR3 covers 13 residues. The V gene end was trimmed by 3 bases and the J gene end by 7 bases; junction bases not matched to a gene: 4. CDR3 in amino acids: CASSFPGGSGYTF. The CDR3 DNA reads TGTGCCAGCAGCTTCCCAGGGGGCTCTGGCTACACCTTC.

V is TRBV15 and J is TRBJ2-2, with D tentatively TRBD2 (5 bases). The length of the CDR3 is 15 residues. V was pared by 0 bases and J by 5 bases, with 10 bases between. Germline V CDR1 and CDR2: LNHNV, YYDKDF (reference sequence). CDR3 DNA sequence: TGTGCCACCAGCAGAGATCCCCGGGGAACCGGGGAGCTGTTTTTT. It translates to CATSRDPRGTGELFF. Filled out from reference TRBV15 and TRBJ2-2, the complete variable domain reads DAMVIQNPRYQVTQFGKPVTLSCSQTLNHNVMYWYQQKSSQAPKLLFHYYDKDFNNEADTPDNFQSRRPNTSFCFLDIRSPGLGDTAMYLCATSRDPRGTGELFFGEGSRLTVL.

The chain carries TRBV27 and TRBJ2-1; 8 positions agree with TRBD1. Trimming cost V 2 bases and J 7 bases; bases outside gene matches: 4. The germline CDR1 and CDR2 sequences are MNHEY and SMNVEV (reference sequence). This CDR3 spans 14 amino acids. The CDR3 spells CASSLQGARNEQFF. In DNA, the CDR3 is TGTGCCAGCAGTTTACAGGGGGCGAGGAATGAGCAGTTCTTC.

This rearrangement joins TRBV3-1 (or the pseudogene TRBV3-2) to TRBJ1-3; D is unclear. The CDR3 length is 15 residues. V was clipped by 1 base and J by 0 bases, with 7 bases between them. CDR1 is LGHDT, CDR2 YNNKEL, per germline (reference sequence). The CDR3 loop is CASSQGTASGNTIYF. The CDR3 DNA reads TGTGCCAGCAGCCAAGGTACAGCCTCTGGAAACACCATATATTTT.

The gene calls are TRBV7-9 and TRBJ1-1; 9 bases agree with TRBD1. J gave up 6 bases and V 10 bases, and 9 bases lay outside the gene matches. The germline CDR1 and CDR2 sequences are SEHNR and FQNEAQ (reference sequence). The CDR3 has 13 amino acids. CDR3 DNA sequence: TGTGCCACCCGATGGACAGGGGAGGCTGAAGCTTTCTTT. This sequence encodes CATRWTGEAEAFF.

The gene calls are TRBV25-1 and TRBJ1-2, with 11 bases fitting TRBD1. The CDR3 runs to 16 residues. J gave up 8 bases and V 1 base, and 9 bases lay outside the gene matches. Germline V gene data show CDR1 as MGHDK and CDR2 as SYGVNS. The CDR3 loop is CASSESRDRGASGYTF. For the CDR3, the DNA is TGTGCCAGCAGTGAATCCCGGGACAGGGGGGCTAGCGGCTACACCTTC.

This sequence joins TRBV6-8 and TRBJ2-7, with D possibly being TRBD2 (6 bases). The CDR3 extends over 13 amino acids. Trimming removed 9 bases at V and 0 bases at J, with 12 bases between. Germline lookup yields CDR1 MNHGY and CDR2 SAAAGT. This CDR3 reads CARKRALSYEQYF. CDR3 coding DNA: TGTGCCAGAAAGCGGGCACTCTCCTACGAGCAGTACTTC.

The genes are TRBV7-2 and TRBJ2-7; perhaps TRBD1 as D (6 bases). Trimming took 5 bases from V and 6 from J, leaving 11 bases between them. The CDR3 is 12 amino acids. Looked up from germline, CDR1 is SGHTA and CDR2 is FQGNSA. CDR3 loop: CASSRDNGEQYF. The CDR3 DNA reads TGTGCCAGCAGCCGGGACAACGGCGAGCAGTACTTC.

The chain employs TRBV5-1 and TRBJ1-6, with D possibly matching TRBD1 (5 bases). Trimming stripped 10 bases from V and 2 bases from J, with 19 bases between. The germline CDR1 and CDR2 sequences are SGHRS and YFSETQ. This CDR3 is built from 16 residues. CDR3 DNA sequence: TGCGCCGGTTTCGGGGGGATCCCTGCCTATAATTCACCCCTCCACTTT. This codes for CAGFGGIPAYNSPLHF.

The chain joins TRBV9 to TRBJ2-1, with 12 bases lining up with TRBD2. Germline CDR1 and CDR2: SGDLS and YYNGEE. The ends lost 3 bases at V and 9 bases at J; junction bases unmatched: 10. This CDR3 region has 16 residues. The CDR3 DNA follows: TGTGCCAGCAGCGGCCCCCCTAGCGGGAGGGCCGGTGAGCAGTTCTTC. Translating gives CASSGPPSGRAGEQFF.

The rearrangement uses TRBV9 and TRBJ2-6, with D unclear. The germline V gene encodes CDR1 SGDLS and CDR2 YYNGEE. The CDR3 is 17 amino acids. Trimming stripped 1 base from V and 4 bases from J, with 15 bases between. The CDR3 here is CASSVIDPTAGANVLTF. The CDR3, as DNA: TGTGCCAGCAGCGTAATTGACCCCACAGCCGGGGCCAACGTCCTGACTTTC.

Only a few counts were recorded for this clone. In DNA, the CDR3 is TGTGCCAGCAGTCCGATAAATAGCGGGATTACCTACGAGCAGTACTTC. Its protein is CASSPINSGITYEQYF. The rearrangement uses TRBV6-2 or TRBV6-3 and TRBJ2-7; 8 nucleotides line up with TRBD2. This CDR3 has 16 residues. Germline lookup yields CDR1 MNHEY and CDR2 SVGEGT. After removal of 5 bases from V and 2 bases from J, the junction contained 11 bases not matched to a gene.

The chain links TRBV28 to TRBJ2-3, with D possibly TRBD1 on 5 matching bases. This CDR3 is built from 16 residues. Germline CDR1 and CDR2: MDHEN and SYDVKM. V lost 7 bases and J 0 bases, leaving 17 bases between the germline ends. CDR3 amino acids: CASISLGASSTDTQYF. The CDR3, as DNA: TGTGCCAGCATTTCCTTAGGGGCCTCAAGCACAGATACGCAGTATTTT.

Remarks on this clone: The junction and the germline gene differ at one end; a read error may be behind it. The CDR3 nucleotides read TGTGCCAGCAGATTAGGACTAGCGGGAGAATCGGAGTTTAATGAGCAGTTCTTC. Translating it yields CASRLGLAGESEFNEQFF. The chain joins TRBV7-9 to TRBJ2-1; 13 positions match TRBD2. CDR3 size: 18 residues. Per the germline V gene, CDR1 is SEHNR and CDR2 is FQNEAQ (reference sequence).

In its sample, this clone was seen once. This chain joins TRBV7-9 and TRBJ2-7; TRBD1 matches at 8 bases. The junction had 7 bases not matched to a gene; V was cut back by 4 bases and J by 2 bases. Per the germline V gene, CDR1 is SEHNR and CDR2 is FQNEAQ (reference sequence). There are 15 residues in the CDR3. CDR3 amino acids: CASSSDRGLTYEQYF. The CDR3 DNA reads as TGTGCCAGCAGCTCAGACAGGGGCCTTACCTACGAGCAGTACTTC.

V is TRBV6-5 and J is TRBJ1-2; weak D call: TRBD1 (5 bases). V was clipped by 2 bases and J by 4 bases, with 8 bases between them. Germline values: CDR1 MNHEY, CDR2 SVGAGI. The CDR3 covers 13 residues. In DNA form, the CDR3 reads TGTGCCAGCAGTTACGGGGGGGGCTATGGCTACACCTTC. It translates to CASSYGGGYGYTF.